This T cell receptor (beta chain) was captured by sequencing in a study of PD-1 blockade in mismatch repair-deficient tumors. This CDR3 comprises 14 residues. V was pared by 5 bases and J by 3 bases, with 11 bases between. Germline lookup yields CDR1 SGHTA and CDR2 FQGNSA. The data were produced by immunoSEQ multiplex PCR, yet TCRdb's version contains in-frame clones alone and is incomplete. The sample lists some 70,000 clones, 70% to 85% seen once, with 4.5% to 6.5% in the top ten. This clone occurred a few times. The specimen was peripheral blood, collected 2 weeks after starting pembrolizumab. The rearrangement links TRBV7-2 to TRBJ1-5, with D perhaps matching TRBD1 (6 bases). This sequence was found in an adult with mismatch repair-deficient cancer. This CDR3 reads CASSPGQYNQPQHF. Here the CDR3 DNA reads TGTGCCAGCAGCCCAGGACAGTACAATCAGCCCCAGCATTTT.